This T cell receptor beta chain was captured in a study of CD8 T cells in Susac syndrome. Reverse transcription used roughly 0.5 to 1 ug RNA and random hexamers. Amplification of the TCR beta CDR3 was carried out by immunoSEQ multiplex PCR, which spanned a total of 54 Vbeta and 13 Jbeta segments. TCRdb called the immunoSEQ multiplex PCR reads again in MiXCR, with one record for every CDR3 protein. Among approximately 300,000 distinct CDR3 sequences listed, 89% were seen once. About this clonotype itself: Its specificity is not known.

High-throughput TCR beta sequencing covered peripheral CD8+ and CD4+ T cells. The multiple sclerosis control group comprised treatment-naive patients with stable or active relapsing-remitting disease. Overall study findings and caveats: TCR sequencing and HLA analysis covered a relatively small number of individuals.

This clonotype originated in a human donor with multiple sclerosis. Sequencing was performed on CD8+ T cells from PBMCs.

The CDR3 here is CASRLPFRGRQYNEQFF. The CDR3 coding sequence is TGTGCAAGTCGCTTACCGTTTCGGGGGAGGCAGTACAATGAGCAGTTCTTC. The chain has TRBV12-2 and TRBJ2-1; TRBD2 is the table's D call and was not checked against the DNA. TRBV12-2 is tagged as a pseudogene. CDR3 size: 17 residues.